This is a list of T cell receptor beta chains from one sample in a study of immune characterization of retroperitoneal liposarcoma. TCRdb re-analysed the PCR reads in MiXCR, keeping a single row per CDR3 protein. The sample has some 10,000 distinct CDR3 sequences, roughly 26% seen once. Specimen: tumor tissue. These receptor sequences come from a female donor with retroperitoneal liposarcoma. CDR3s include the opening cysteine and the closing phenylalanine or tryptophan. The D gene is left open where the match is weak. Rows may omit the clone size; those that give it use once, few, many or a size class.

d_gene | abundance | len | j_gene | v_gene | CDR3aa | CDR3nt
TRBD1 | many | 15 | TRBJ2-7 | TRBV11-3 | CASSLLGTGPYEQYF | TGTGCCAGCAGCTTACTCGGGACAGGCCCCTACGAGCAGTACTTC
TRBD1 | NA | 15 | TRBJ1-2 | TRBV7-3 | CASSLPEGAMNGYTF | TGTGCCAGCAGCTTACCTGAGGGGGCGATGAATGGCTACACCTTC
TRBD1 | NA | 13 | TRBJ1-2 | TRBV6-6 | CASRSGTAYGYTF | TGTGCCAGCAGATCCGGGACAGCCTATGGCTACACCTTC
NA | medium-sized | 13 | TRBJ2-5 | TRBV7-6 | CASSFVQQETQYF | TGTGCCAGCAGCTTCGTGCAGCAAGAGACCCAGTACTTC
NA | NA | 14 | TRBJ2-5 | TRBV11-1 | CASSPGHRGETQYF | TGTGCCAGCAGCCCGGGACACCGGGGAGAGACCCAGTACTTC
TRBD2 | NA | 19 | TRBJ2-1 | TRBV11-3 | CASSNNIVLAGDLRGEQFF | TGTGCCAGCAGCAACAACATCGTACTAGCGGGAGATCTAAGAGGTGAGCAGTTCTTC
TRBD1 | many | 13 | TRBJ2-1 | TRBV6-1 | CASQRGQSYEQFF | TGTGCCAGCCAACGGGGACAGTCCTACGAGCAGTTCTTC
TRBD2 | NA | 18 | TRBJ2-5 | TRBV7-2 | CASSSGRHQRGPQETQYF | TGTGCCAGCAGCTCCGGCCGCCATCAGCGGGGTCCGCAAGAGACCCAGTACTTC
TRBD1 | NA | 18 | TRBJ2-2 | TRBV24-1 | CATSDYGAGGDRGGELFF | TGTGCCACCAGTGATTATGGGGCAGGGGGAGATAGAGGCGGGGAGCTGTTTTTT
NA | NA | 12 | TRBJ1-1 | TRBV6-2/TRBV6-3 | CASSQGHTEAFF | TGTGCCAGCAGTCAGGGTCACACTGAAGCTTTCTTT
NA | many | 13 | TRBJ2-1 | TRBV6-1 | CASSTLRGAEQFF | TGTGCCAGCAGCACGTTAAGGGGTGCGGAGCAGTTCTTC
NA | NA | 11 | TRBJ2-1 | TRBV7-3 | CASSLQETQFF | TGTGCCAGCAGCCTCCAAGAGACCCAGTTCTTC
TRBD2 | few | 17 | TRBJ2-1 | TRBV11-2 | CASSYPPRSGGGTTQFF | TGTGCCAGCAGCTACCCCCCCCGTAGCGGGGGGGGGACGACCCAGTTCTTC
NA | medium-sized | 15 | TRBJ2-7 | TRBV6-6 | CASSLLGEGVYEQYF | TGTGCCAGCAGTTTACTCGGAGAGGGAGTCTACGAGCAGTACTTC
NA | large | 14 | TRBJ2-5 | TRBV6-1 | CASSALLPGETQYF | TGTGCCAGCAGTGCTTTACTCCCAGGGGAGACCCAGTACTTC
TRBD2 | medium-sized | 14 | TRBJ2-1 | TRBV12-3/TRBV12-4 | CASSHLAGGYEQFF | TGTGCCAGCAGTCACCTAGCGGGGGGATATGAGCAGTTCTTC
NA | NA | 14 | TRBJ2-7 | TRBV12-3/TRBV12-4 | CASTGDRHPYEQYF | TGTGCCAGCACTGGAGACAGGCACCCCTACGAGCAGTACTTC
NA | NA | 17 | TRBJ2-1 | TRBV7-3 | CASSAVGRGSRHNEQFF | TGTGCCAGCAGCGCCGTCGGTCGGGGGAGTAGGCACAATGAGCAGTTCTTC
NA | NA | 12 | TRBJ2-3 | TRBV6-1 | CASSYEGDTQYF | TGTGCCAGCAGTTATGAGGGAGATACGCAGTATTTT
NA | NA | 13 | TRBJ1-1 | TRBV7-3 | CASSVFTNTEAFF | TGTGCCAGCAGCGTATTTACAAACACTGAAGCTTTCTTT
NA | NA | 12 | TRBJ1-5 | TRBV24-1 | CATSDHSTPQHF | TGTGCCACCAGTGACCACAGTACGCCCCAGCATTTT
TRBD1 | many | 19 | TRBJ2-1 | TRBV10-1 | CASSEGDRDFLRQNNEQFF | TGCGCCAGCAGTGAGGGGGACAGGGACTTTCTGCGGCAAAACAATGAGCAGTTCTTC
TRBD1 | NA | 15 | TRBJ2-7 | TRBV11-2 | CASSYIRKQGDEQYF | TGTGCCAGCAGCTACATCCGGAAGCAGGGGGACGAGCAGTACTTC
TRBD1 | NA | 14 | TRBJ2-7 | TRBV5-3 | CASSSGGASYEQYF | TGTGCCAGCAGCTCAGGGGGCGCTTCCTACGAGCAGTACTTC
NA | few | 15 | TRBJ2-4 | TRBV25-1 | CASSSPEAIGDEQYF | TGTGCCAGCAGTTCACCAGAGGCAATTGGGGATGAGCAGTACTTC
NA | many | 14 | TRBJ1-4 | TRBV6-1 | CASNHRAFNEKLFF | TGTGCCAGCAACCACCGGGCCTTTAATGAAAAACTGTTTTTT
NA | few | 12 | TRBJ2-5 | TRBV10-2 | CAALGAQETQYF | TGCGCCGCCTTGGGGGCCCAAGAGACCCAGTACTTC
NA | medium-sized | 15 | TRBJ2-2 | TRBV11-2 | CASSLSRGVTGELFF | TGTGCCAGCAGCTTATCCAGGGGAGTGACCGGGGAGCTGTTTTTT
TRBD1 | many | 14 | TRBJ2-1 | TRBV12-3/TRBV12-4 | CASSSPGQADEQFF | TGTGCCAGCAGTTCGCCGGGACAGGCGGACGAGCAGTTCTTC
NA | few | 12 | TRBJ1-2 | TRBV11-2 | CASSLVGYGYTF | TGTGCCAGCAGCTTAGTGGGGTACGGCTACACCTTC
NA | many | 16 | TRBJ2-2 | TRBV7-2 | CASRSPRGRSTGELFF | TGTGCCAGCAGGAGTCCGCGGGGGCGCAGTACCGGGGAGCTGTTTTTT
NA | many | 14 | TRBJ2-1 | TRBV7-8 | CASSLQSRSYEQFF | TGTGCCAGCAGCTTACAGAGCCGCTCCTACGAGCAGTTCTTC
TRBD2 | NA | 14 | TRBJ2-1 | TRBV12-3/TRBV12-4 | CASSLGLAGDEQFF | TGTGCCAGCAGTTTAGGACTAGCGGGAGATGAGCAGTTCTTC
TRBD1 | few | 15 | TRBJ1-2 | TRBV7-6 | CASSSGTGQNYGYTF | TGTGCCAGCAGCTCGGGGACAGGACAGAACTATGGCTACACCTTC
NA | many | 15 | TRBJ2-6 | TRBV7-8 | CASSSWGTGANVLTF | TGTGCCAGCAGCTCTTGGGGGACTGGGGCCAACGTCCTGACTTTC
TRBD1 | few | 15 | TRBJ1-2 | TRBV6-1 | CASTTGDRVGYGYTF | TGTGCCAGCACCACGGGGGACAGGGTTGGCTATGGCTACACCTTC
NA | many | 13 | TRBJ2-3 | TRBV6-1 | CASRPGVFDTQYF | TGTGCCAGCAGGCCGGGGGTTTTCGATACGCAGTATTTT
NA | few | 15 | TRBJ2-3 | TRBV7-6 | CASSLRGSGTDTQYF | TGTGCCAGCAGCTTAAGGGGTAGCGGCACAGATACGCAGTATTTT
NA | few | 17 | TRBJ2-6 | TRBV6-1 | CASRGQSSNSGANVLTF | TGTGCCAGCAGAGGGCAGAGCTCGAACTCTGGGGCCAACGTCCTGACTTTC
NA | many | 13 | TRBJ2-5 | TRBV6-1 | CATQVPNEETQYF | TGTGCCACCCAGGTCCCCAACGAAGAGACCCAGTACTTC
NA | NA | 13 | TRBJ2-5 | TRBV6-1 | CASSLGRWETQYF | TGTGCCAGCAGTCTGGGGCGTTGGGAGACCCAGTACTTC
NA | NA | 21 | TRBJ1-2 | TRBV6-1 | CASRSGQLETQYFGPGTRLTF | NA
NA | NA | 14 | TRBJ2-1 | TRBV27 | CASSWDGENNEQFF | TGTGCCAGCAGTTGGGACGGAGAGAACAATGAGCAGTTCTTC
NA | medium-sized | 12 | TRBJ2-3 | TRBV12-5 | CASGFGVDTQYF | TGTGCTAGTGGTTTTGGGGTAGATACGCAGTATTTT
NA | NA | 15 | TRBJ1-1 | TRBV6-1 | CASSEHGGVATEAFF | TGTGCCAGCAGTGAACACGGGGGGGTTGCCACTGAAGCTTTCTTT
NA | few | 15 | TRBJ2-3 | TRBV10-1 | CASTEGQGRTDTQYF | TGCGCCAGTACCGAGGGGCAGGGACGCACAGATACGCAGTATTTT
TRBD1 | medium-sized | 18 | TRBJ2-3 | TRBV6-1 | CASSSGDRETGFTDTQYF | TGTGCCAGCAGTTCCGGTGACAGGGAGACGGGTTTCACAGATACGCAGTATTTT